A selection of T cell receptor beta chains follows, all from one sample in a study of OX40 agonist ivuxolimab in advanced cancers. The table came from immunoSEQ multiplex PCR; TCRdb's copy has only in-frame clones and leaves some out. This sample has approximately 76,000 clones, with 85% to 90% found just once. Sequenced material: CD4+ or CD8+ T cells sorted from blood, taken in a trial of the OX40 agonist ivuxolimab. Every receptor here comes from an adult with an advanced solid tumor such as melanoma, head and neck, liver or kidney cancer. Both conserved end residues are part of each CDR3. A D gene is named only where the DNA matches it firmly. Size tells how often a clone was seen (once, few, many) or the class of an expanded clone, and some rows leave it out.

V: TRBV10-3; D: .; J: TRBJ1-2; size: .; DNA: TGTGCCATCAGTGAGTCAGGGGAAGGTAAAGGCTACACCTTC; CDR3: CAISESGEGKGYTF
V: TRBV10-2; D: TRBD2; J: TRBJ2-5; size: .; DNA: TGCGCCAGCAGTGAGATCGGACTAGCGGGAGTAGAGCAGTACTTC; CDR3: CASSEIGLAGVEQYF
V: TRBV7-9; D: TRBD2; J: TRBJ2-5; size: .; DNA: TGTGCCAGCGGACTAGCGGGTGAAGAGACCCAGTACTTC; CDR3: CASGLAGEETQYF
V: TRBV28; D: TRBD2; J: TRBJ2-3; size: once; DNA: TGTGCCAGCAACCCAGCCCGGCTAGCGGAAAGCACAGATACGCAGTATTTT; CDR3: CASNPARLAESTDTQYF
V: TRBV1; D: .; J: TRBJ2-4; size: .; DNA: TGCACCAGCAGCCCCCGTGGCGGGATTTTGTGCGGCGCCAAAAACATTCAGTACTTC; CDR3: CTSSPRGGILCGAKNIQYF
V: TRBV4-2; D: .; J: TRBJ1-3; size: .; DNA: TGTGCCAGCAGCCAAGATTGGACAGACTCTACTGGAAACACCATATATTTT; CDR3: CASSQDWTDSTGNTIYF
V: TRBV6-5; D: .; J: TRBJ1-6; size: .; DNA: TGTGCCAGCAGTTACTCGAGGAGCTCCTATAATTCACCCCTCCACTTT; CDR3: CASSYSRSSYNSPLHF
V: TRBV5-1; D: .; J: TRBJ1-3; size: .; DNA: TGCGCCAGCAGCGGGGACACTGCTGGAAACACCATATATTTT; CDR3: CASSGDTAGNTIYF
V: TRBV5-4; D: TRBD1; J: TRBJ1-3; size: .; DNA: TGTGCCAGCAGCGCCACAGGGGGCGAAAACACCATATATTTT; CDR3: CASSATGGENTIYF
V: TRBV27; D: TRBD2; J: TRBJ2-1; size: .; DNA: TGTGCCAGCAGTCTAAGGGCGGGAGTCCGCTACAATGAGCAGTTCTTC; CDR3: CASSLRAGVRYNEQFF
V: TRBV10-3; D: .; J: TRBJ2-7; size: .; DNA: TGTGCCCCGATTACGGAGGGATCCTACGAGCAGTACTTC; CDR3: CAPITEGSYEQYF
V: TRBV18; D: .; J: TRBJ1-5; size: .; DNA: TGTGCCAGCTCACCGGACCAAACCTCCCAGCCCCAGCATTTT; CDR3: CASSPDQTSQPQHF
V: TRBV9; D: .; J: TRBJ2-1; size: .; DNA: TGTGCCAGCAGCGTAGGGGAGGGGGCTCGCATCTACAATGAGCAGTTCTTC; CDR3: CASSVGEGARIYNEQFF
V: TRBV14; D: .; J: TRBJ2-3; size: once; DNA: TGTGCCAGCAGTAGAACTAGTCTGACAGATACGCAGTATTTT; CDR3: CASSRTSLTDTQYF
V: TRBV19; D: .; J: TRBJ2-7; size: once; DNA: TGTGCCAGTAGTATTCCGGGACGAGGAACAGACGAGCAGTACTTC; CDR3: CASSIPGRGTDEQYF
V: TRBV5-1; D: .; J: TRBJ1-1; size: .; DNA: TGCGCCAGCTCCCCGGGGCGCGACACTGAAGCTTTCTTT; CDR3: CASSPGRDTEAFF
V: TRBV2; D: .; J: TRBJ2-7; size: once; DNA: TGTGCCAGCAGTGAATGGTCATGGGGCGAGCAGTACTTC; CDR3: CASSEWSWGEQYF
V: TRBV6-5; D: .; J: TRBJ1-3; size: few; DNA: TGTGCCAGCAGCTCGAGCGAGAGCTCTGGAAACACCATATATTTT; CDR3: CASSSSESSGNTIYF
V: TRBV6-4; D: TRBD1; J: TRBJ1-1; size: once; DNA: TGTGCCAGCAGACCTGACAGGGGAGCGAACACTGAAGCTTTCTTT; CDR3: CASRPDRGANTEAFF
V: TRBV9; D: .; J: TRBJ2-2; size: .; DNA: TGTGCCAGCAGCGTAGATGCCGGTGGCACCGGGGAGCTGTTTTTT; CDR3: CASSVDAGGTGELFF
V: TRBV7-3; D: TRBD1; J: TRBJ2-6; size: .; DNA: TGTGCCAGCAGCTCACAGGGGGCCGGTGGGGCCAACGTCCTGACTTTC; CDR3: CASSSQGAGGANVLTF
V: TRBV7-7; D: .; J: TRBJ1-4; size: .; DNA: TGTGCTAGCAGCTTATTGGGAGACCAGAATGAAAAACTGTTTTTT; CDR3: CASSLLGDQNEKLFF
V: TRBV28; D: .; J: TRBJ2-3; size: once; DNA: TGTGCCAGCAGTCCCTCGGCTATCGTGGCAGATACGCAGTATTTT; CDR3: CASSPSAIVADTQYF
V: TRBV19; D: .; J: TRBJ1-3; size: .; DNA: TGTGCCAGTAGTACCGATGGAAACACCATATATTTT; CDR3: CASSTDGNTIYF
V: TRBV7-6; D: .; J: TRBJ2-5; size: .; DNA: TGTGCCAGCAGCTTAGGGGATTGGGAGACCCAGTACTTC; CDR3: CASSLGDWETQYF
V: TRBV6-6; D: .; J: TRBJ1-4; size: .; DNA: TGTGCCAGCAGTCTGACACCTCTTGAAAAACTGTTTTTT; CDR3: CASSLTPLEKLFF
V: TRBV13; D: TRBD2; J: TRBJ2-4; size: .; DNA: TGTGCCAGCAGCTCTCGACTAGCGGGGTCTGTGGACATTCAGTACTTC; CDR3: CASSSRLAGSVDIQYF
V: TRBV18; D: TRBD1; J: TRBJ1-3; size: .; DNA: TGTGCCAGCTCACAAACGGACAGGGATCGGGACACCATATATTTT; CDR3: CASSQTDRDRDTIYF
V: TRBV28; D: .; J: TRBJ1-5; size: few; DNA: TGTGCCAGCAGCCCTGGGGCGACGGGCAATCAGCCCCAGCATTTT; CDR3: CASSPGATGNQPQHF
V: TRBV28; D: .; J: TRBJ1-5; size: .; DNA: TGTGCCAGCAGTTCTCCTGCTGACTTCGGGTTGGCCCAGCATTTT; CDR3: CASSSPADFGLAQHF
V: TRBV5-4; D: .; J: TRBJ2-7; size: medium-sized; DNA: TGTGCCAGCAGCTACCCCGGTCTCAATAGGGAGTACTTC; CDR3: CASSYPGLNREYF
V: TRBV11-2; D: .; J: TRBJ2-3; size: few; DNA: TGTGCCAGCAGCTTAGAAGGGGGTGGACTCACAGATACGCAGTATTTT; CDR3: CASSLEGGGLTDTQYF
V: TRBV10-2; D: .; J: TRBJ2-3; size: .; DNA: TGCGCCAGCAGTGAGCCTAGGGATACGCAGTATTTT; CDR3: CASSEPRDTQYF
V: TRBV7-8; D: TRBD1; J: TRBJ1-1; size: .; DNA: TGTGCCAGCAGCTTAGCGCCGGGACAGGTGAACACTGAAGCTTTCTTT; CDR3: CASSLAPGQVNTEAFF
V: TRBV2; D: .; J: TRBJ2-6; size: .; DNA: TGTGCCAGCGGGACCCTATCTGGGGCCAACGTCCTGACTTTC; CDR3: CASGTLSGANVLTF
V: TRBV7-9; D: .; J: TRBJ2-1; size: .; DNA: TGTGCCAGCACCCGGGACCTACTAAACAATGAGCAGTTCTTC; CDR3: CASTRDLLNNEQFF
V: TRBV10-3; D: .; J: TRBJ1-3; size: .; DNA: TGTGCCATCACTGCTGGGCGAGGTGGAAACACCATATATTTT; CDR3: CAITAGRGGNTIYF
V: TRBV18; D: .; J: TRBJ2-3; size: .; DNA: TGTGCCAGCTCACCCACGGAGGATACGCAGTATTTT; CDR3: CASSPTEDTQYF
V: TRBV7-9; D: TRBD1; J: TRBJ1-2; size: .; DNA: TGTGCCAGCAGCCAAGTGACAGGGGCTACAGCTAACTATGGCTACACCTTC; CDR3: CASSQVTGATANYGYTF
V: TRBV5-8; D: .; J: TRBJ1-3; size: .; DNA: TGTGCCAGCAGCTTGGGAATAAACACCATATATTTT; CDR3: CASSLGINTIYF